Listed below are T cell receptor beta chains from one sample, sequenced in a study of T cell responses to AZD1222 COVID-19 vaccine. Using immunoSEQ multiplex PCR, the repertoire was profiled, and TCRdb retains in-frame clones only, with some absent. The table records 150,000 to 200,000 clones, more than 85% of them present only once. The specimen comprised peripheral blood, sampled on day 0 of AZD1222 vaccination. These receptors all stem from an adult in good health. Each CDR3 is given with its conserved first and last residue. The D gene is left open where the match is weak. Size values are once, few and many counts, or a class for expanded clones, and some rows have none.

once,16,TRBD2,TRBV24-1,TRBJ2-1,TGTGCCACCAGTGATTTGGTCCTAGCGGGAGTAAGTGAGCAGTTCTTC,CATSDLVLAGVSEQFF
.,14,.,TRBV5-1,TRBJ2-7,TGCGCCAGCTCTACGGGGCGGCTCTCCTACGAGCAGTACTTC,CASSTGRLSYEQYF
.,16,.,TRBV9,TRBJ2-3,TGTGCCAGCAGCCCCTGGGCGGGTTCTAGCACAGATACGCAGTATTTT,CASSPWAGSSTDTQYF
once,16,TRBD2,TRBV5-4,TRBJ2-3,TGTGCCAGCAGCTTGGAGGGGACTACCCGCACAGATACGCAGTATTTT,CASSLEGTTRTDTQYF
.,14,TRBD1,TRBV19,TRBJ2-1,TGTGCCAGTAGCTCGGGACAGGTCATAAATGAGCAGTTCTTC,CASSSGQVINEQFF
.,11,.,TRBV2,TRBJ1-1,TGTGCCAGCTCGGGGGCGGTTGAAGCTTTCTTT,CASSGAVEAFF
once,16,.,TRBV5-1,TRBJ2-1,TGCGCCAGCACTCCGGGTCACATTCAATCCTACAATGAGCAGTTCTTC,CASTPGHIQSYNEQFF
once,14,.,TRBV10-1,TRBJ2-1,TGCGCCAGCAGTGAGATCGGACGCGGCAATGAGCAGTTCTTC,CASSEIGRGNEQFF
.,14,TRBD1,TRBV5-1,TRBJ1-5,TGCGCCAGCAGCTTAGGGACAGGGAATCAGCCCCAGCATTTT,CASSLGTGNQPQHF
.,11,.,TRBV20-1,TRBJ2-5,TGCAGTGCTAAGAGACAAGAGACCCAGTACTTC,CSAKRQETQYF
.,16,TRBD2,TRBV10-2,TRBJ2-3,TGCGCCAGCAGTGAGTCAACGGGAGGGTCCCGCAATACGCAGTATTTT,CASSESTGGSRNTQYF
.,13,.,TRBV29-1,TRBJ1-1,TGCAGCATTCGACGAGCACGGAACACTGAAGCTTTCTTT,CSIRRARNTEAFF
.,15,TRBD2,TRBV28,TRBJ2-3,TGTGCCAGCAGACTGACTAGCGGGACCCCAGATACGCAGTATTTT,CASRLTSGTPDTQYF
.,15,.,TRBV6-1,TRBJ1-5,TGTGCCAGCAGTGAAGAATCAAGGGGCAATCAGCCCCAGCATTTT,CASSEESRGNQPQHF
once,15,TRBD1,TRBV2,TRBJ1-6,TGTGCCAGCAGGAGAGGGACAGCCAATAATTCACCCCTCCACTTT,CASRRGTANNSPLHF
.,18,.,TRBV2,TRBJ2-3,TGTGCCAGCAGTGAAGCGCTCTGGACACTATTAGGGACGGATACGCAGTATTTT,CASSEALWTLLGTDTQYF
once,15,TRBD1,TRBV28,TRBJ2-3,TGTGCCAGCAGTCTTCCCGGACAGGGAGCAGATACGCAGTATTTT,CASSLPGQGADTQYF